This T cell receptor (beta chain) was sequenced in a study of cytomegalovirus exposure and HLA in healthy donors. Study findings and constraints: The study recorded around 160 TCR beta chains that were cytomegalovirus-associated.

Healthy bone marrow donors supplied every sample. PCR used 60 Vbeta primers and 13 Jbeta primers. Produced via immunoSEQ multiplex PCR; TCRdb's table is partial and in-frame only. Of about 92,000 clones listed, approximately 80% are singletons. CDR1 and CDR2 from the germline V gene are LNHNV and YYDKDF (reference sequence). V lost 0 bases, J lost 0 bases, and 8 bases lay in between. CDR3 length equals 15 residues. Of note for this clone: Its specificity is not known.

The specimen sequenced was PBMCs. The chain uses TRBV15 and TRBJ1-1; D is unresolved. This receptor was taken from a man aged 18 to 29 in good health and CMV-seronegative. CDR3: CATSRDPSLNTEAFF. CDR3 nucleotide sequence: TGTGCCACCAGCAGAGACCCGAGTCTGAACACTGAAGCTTTCTTT.